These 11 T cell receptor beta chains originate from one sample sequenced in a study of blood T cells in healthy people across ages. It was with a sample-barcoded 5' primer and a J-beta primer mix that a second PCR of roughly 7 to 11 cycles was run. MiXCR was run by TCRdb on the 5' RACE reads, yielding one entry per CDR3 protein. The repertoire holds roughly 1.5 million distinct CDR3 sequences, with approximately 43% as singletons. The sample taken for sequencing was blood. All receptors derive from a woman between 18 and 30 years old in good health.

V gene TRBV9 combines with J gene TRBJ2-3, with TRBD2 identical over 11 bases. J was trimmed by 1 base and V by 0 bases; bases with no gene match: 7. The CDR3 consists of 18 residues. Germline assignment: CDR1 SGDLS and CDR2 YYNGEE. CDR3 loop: CASSVVASGRFGTDTQYF. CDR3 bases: TGTGCCAGCAGCGTAGTAGCTAGCGGGAGGTTCGGCACAGATACGCAGTATTTT.

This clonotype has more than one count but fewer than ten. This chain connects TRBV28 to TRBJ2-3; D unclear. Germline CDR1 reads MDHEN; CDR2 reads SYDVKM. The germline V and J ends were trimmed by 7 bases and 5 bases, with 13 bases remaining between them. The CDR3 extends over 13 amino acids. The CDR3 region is CASIPGKQDTQYF. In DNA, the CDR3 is TGTGCCAGCATCCCCGGAAAGCAAGATACGCAGTATTTT.

CDR3 loop: CSARDHGVSYEQYF. Written as DNA, the CDR3 is TGCAGTGCTAGAGATCACGGGGTCTCCTACGAGCAGTACTTC. V is TRBV20-1 and J is TRBJ2-7; TRBD2 might be the D (5 bases). V lost 0 bases and J lost 0, with 9 bases in between. The germline V gene encodes CDR1 DFQATT and CDR2 SNEGSKA (reference sequence). The CDR3 consists of 14 residues.

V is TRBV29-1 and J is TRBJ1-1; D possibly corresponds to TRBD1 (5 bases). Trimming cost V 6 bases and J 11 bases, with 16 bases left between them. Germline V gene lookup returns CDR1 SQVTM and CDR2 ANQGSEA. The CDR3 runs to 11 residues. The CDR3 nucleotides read TGCAGCGTCGTATCGACGGGGGGGGCTTTCTTT. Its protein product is CSVVSTGGAFF.

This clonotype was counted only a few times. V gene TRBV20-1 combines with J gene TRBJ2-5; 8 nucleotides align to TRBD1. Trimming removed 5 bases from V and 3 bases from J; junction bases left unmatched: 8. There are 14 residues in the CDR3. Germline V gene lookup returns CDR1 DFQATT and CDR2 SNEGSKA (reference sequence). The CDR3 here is CSASPRTGKETQYF. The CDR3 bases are TGCAGTGCTTCTCCTAGGACAGGGAAAGAGACCCAGTACTTC.

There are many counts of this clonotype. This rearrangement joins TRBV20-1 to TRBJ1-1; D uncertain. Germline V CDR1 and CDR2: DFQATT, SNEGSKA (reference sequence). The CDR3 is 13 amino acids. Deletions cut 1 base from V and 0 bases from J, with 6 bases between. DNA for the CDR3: TGCAGTGCTAGAGGGCGGATGAACACTGAAGCTTTCTTT. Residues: CSARGRMNTEAFF.

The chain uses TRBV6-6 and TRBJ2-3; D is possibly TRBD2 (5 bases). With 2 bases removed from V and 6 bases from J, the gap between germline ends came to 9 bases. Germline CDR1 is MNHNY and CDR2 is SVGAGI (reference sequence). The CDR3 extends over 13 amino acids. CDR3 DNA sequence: TGTGCCAGCAGTTACCCGAGGGTGGATACGCAGTATTTT. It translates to CASSYPRVDTQYF.

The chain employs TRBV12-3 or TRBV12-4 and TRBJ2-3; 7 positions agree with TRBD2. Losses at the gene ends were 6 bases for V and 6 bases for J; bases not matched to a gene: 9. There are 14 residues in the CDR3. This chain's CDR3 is CASSRTSGRDTQYF. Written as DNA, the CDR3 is TGTGCCAGCAGCAGGACTAGTGGTCGGGATACGCAGTATTTT.

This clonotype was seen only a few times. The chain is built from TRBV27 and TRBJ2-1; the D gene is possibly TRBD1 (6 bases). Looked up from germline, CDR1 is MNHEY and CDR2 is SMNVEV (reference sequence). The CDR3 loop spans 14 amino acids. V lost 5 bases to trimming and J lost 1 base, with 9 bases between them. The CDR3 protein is CASSAQGSYNEQFF. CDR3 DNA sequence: TGTGCCAGCAGTGCACAGGGTTCCTACAATGAGCAGTTCTTC.

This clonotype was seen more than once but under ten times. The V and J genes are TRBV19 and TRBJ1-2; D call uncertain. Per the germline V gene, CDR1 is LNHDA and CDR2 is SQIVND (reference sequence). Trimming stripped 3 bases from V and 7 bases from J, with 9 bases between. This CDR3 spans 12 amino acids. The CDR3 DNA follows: TGTGCCAGTAGTATTGCGGGGAGTGGCTACACCTTC. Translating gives CASSIAGSGYTF. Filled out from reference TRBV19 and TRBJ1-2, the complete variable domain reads DGGITQSPKYLFRKEGQNVTLSCEQNLNHDAMYWYRQDPGQGLRLIYYSQIVNDFQKGDIAEGYSVSREKKESFPLTVTSAQKNPTAFYLCASSIAGSGYTFGSGTRLTVV.

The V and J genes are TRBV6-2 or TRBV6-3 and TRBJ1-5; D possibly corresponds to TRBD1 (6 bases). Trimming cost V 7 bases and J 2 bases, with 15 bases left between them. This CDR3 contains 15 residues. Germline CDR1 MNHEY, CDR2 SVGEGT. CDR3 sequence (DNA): TGTGCCAGCACCTTAGACAGGTTGCGCAATCAGCCCCAGCATTTT. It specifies CASTLDRLRNQPQHF.